The rows below give T cell receptor beta chains drawn from one sample of a study of blood T cell repertoires in COVID-19. Libraries were prepared by immunoSEQ multiplex PCR; TCRdb keeps only in-frame clonotypes and omits some of them. Counted here are hundreds of thousands of clones, just over 85% occurring once; the ten biggest clones make up around 15%. The material sequenced was PBMCs or T cells enriched from blood (not recorded which). These receptors all come from a woman aged 45-60 years with acute COVID-19. Both conserved end residues are part of each CDR3. A D gene is named only where the DNA matches it firmly. Size is stated for part of the rows, as once, few or many counts, or as a class when the clone is expanded.

size: -
D: -
J: TRBJ2-1
V: TRBV7-9
DNA: TGTGCCAGCAGCTCAAAGTTTGGGGCCCGGAGCTCCTACAATGAGCAGTTCTTC
CDR3: CASSSKFGARSSYNEQFF

size: few
D: TRBD1
J: TRBJ2-7
V: TRBV7-9
DNA: TGTGCCAGCAGTTGGCCAGGGGGCGAGCAGTACTTC
CDR3: CASSWPGGEQYF

size: -
D: -
J: TRBJ2-3
V: TRBV27
DNA: TGTGCCAGCAGTTTAGGGAACAGGGGCACAGATACGCAGTATTTT
CDR3: CASSLGNRGTDTQYF

size: -
D: TRBD2
J: TRBJ2-1
V: TRBV11-2
DNA: TGTGCCAGCAGCTTACAGGGCCTAGCGGGAGGATACTCCTACAATGAGCAGTTCTTC
CDR3: CASSLQGLAGGYSYNEQFF

size: many
D: -
J: TRBJ1-1
V: TRBV2
DNA: TGTGCCAGCGGCACAGGGACTGAAGCTTTCTTT
CDR3: CASGTGTEAFF

size: -
D: -
J: TRBJ2-5
V: TRBV6-2/TRBV6-3
DNA: TGTGCCAGCAGTTACGACAGTTGGACGGAGACCCAGTACTTC
CDR3: CASSYDSWTETQYF

size: -
D: -
J: TRBJ2-5
V: TRBV27
DNA: TGTGCCAGCAGTTCGAAAGTGGGGGGAAAGGGAGAGACCCAGTACTTC
CDR3: CASSSKVGGKGETQYF

size: -
D: TRBD2
J: TRBJ2-2
V: TRBV9
DNA: TGTGCCAGCAGGCCCGGACTAGTAGGTCCCGGGGAGCTGTTTTTT
CDR3: CASRPGLVGPGELFF

size: -
D: TRBD1
J: TRBJ1-2
V: TRBV19
DNA: TGTGCCAGTAGTATGGGTATCCCCGGGACAGGGGAGTTCGGCTACACCTTC
CDR3: CASSMGIPGTGEFGYTF

size: once
D: -
J: TRBJ2-1
V: TRBV29-1
DNA: TGCAGCGCCAGCGGACAGAATAACAATGAGCAGTTCTTC
CDR3: CSASGQNNNEQFF

size: few
D: -
J: TRBJ2-5
V: TRBV5-4
DNA: TGTGCCAGCAGCCAGGATCTTAGTGTAGTTGAGACCCAGTACTTC
CDR3: CASSQDLSVVETQYF

size: once
D: -
J: TRBJ1-1
V: TRBV6-5
DNA: TGTGCCAGCAGTCCAACGGGGACAAGGAACACTGAAGCTTTCTTT
CDR3: CASSPTGTRNTEAFF

size: few
D: -
J: TRBJ2-7
V: TRBV4-2
DNA: TGTGCCAGCAGCCAAGGTAGGTACAGGTCCTACGAGCAGTACTTC
CDR3: CASSQGRYRSYEQYF

size: -
D: -
J: TRBJ1-1
V: TRBV28
DNA: TGTGCCAGCAGTTCCGGACAGTTTGAAGCTTTCTTT
CDR3: CASSSGQFEAFF

size: -
D: -
J: TRBJ2-2
V: TRBV28
DNA: TGTGCCAGCAGTTTATATCCGGTCTTAGGGGAGCTGTTTTTT
CDR3: CASSLYPVLGELFF

size: once
D: -
J: TRBJ1-4
V: TRBV18
DNA: TGTGCCAGCTCAAGGGGTTCTAATGAAAAACTGTTTTTT
CDR3: CASSRGSNEKLFF

size: -
D: TRBD2
J: TRBJ2-1
V: TRBV28
DNA: TGTGCCAGCAGTTTGGGAATAGCGGGAGGGGGCAATGAGCAGTTCTTC
CDR3: CASSLGIAGGGNEQFF

size: -
D: -
J: TRBJ1-2
V: TRBV7-9
DNA: TGTGCCAGCAGCTTAGGTCCGGGGGACTATGGCTACACCTTC
CDR3: CASSLGPGDYGYTF

size: -
D: TRBD2
J: TRBJ2-1
V: TRBV19
DNA: TGTGCCAGTAGCCGTGAATTGAGCGGGAAGGCGTTCTTC
CDR3: CASSRELSGKAFF

size: -
D: -
J: TRBJ2-4
V: TRBV5-1
DNA: TGCGCCAGCAGCTTGGCCGTTACAGGCCGGGCCAAAAACATTCAGTACTTC
CDR3: CASSLAVTGRAKNIQYF

size: -
D: TRBD2
J: TRBJ2-7
V: TRBV4-1
DNA: TGCGCCAGCAGCCAACCGGGACTAGCGGGAGGGCCGGGATCCTACGAGCAGTACTTC
CDR3: CASSQPGLAGGPGSYEQYF